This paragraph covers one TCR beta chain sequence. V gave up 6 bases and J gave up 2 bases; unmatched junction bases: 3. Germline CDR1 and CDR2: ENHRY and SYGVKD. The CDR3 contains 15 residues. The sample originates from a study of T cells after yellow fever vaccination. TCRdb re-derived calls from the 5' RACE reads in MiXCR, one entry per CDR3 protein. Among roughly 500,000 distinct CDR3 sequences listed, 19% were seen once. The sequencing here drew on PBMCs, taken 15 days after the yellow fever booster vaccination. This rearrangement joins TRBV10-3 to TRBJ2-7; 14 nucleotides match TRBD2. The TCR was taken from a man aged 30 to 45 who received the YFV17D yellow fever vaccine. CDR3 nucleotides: TGTGCCATCAGGGGACTAGCGGGAGTCACCTACGAGCAGTACTTC. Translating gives CAIRGLAGVTYEQYF.